The T cell receptor beta chain under discussion was sequenced for a study of T cell repertoires in cytomegalovirus infection. Study results and caveats: Dominating the ex vivo response were TCR beta clonotypes that were CMV-specific and HLA-C-restricted. Carriage of CMV together with the relevant HLA was identifiable through cumulative public TCR beta family frequency.

Concerning this clonotype: Its antigen is undetermined.

MiXCR, applied by TCRdb to the reads, yields one record per CDR3 protein. This table holds around 450,000 distinct CDR3 sequences, approximately 31% found once. This CDR3 region has 14 residues. V dropped 10 bases and J dropped 12 bases, with 25 bases sitting between them. The V gene's germline CDR1 is LNHDA and CDR2 SQIVND (reference sequence). The source is a human donor in good health (CMV status not recorded). Some clones in this sample may be carry-over from other donors' samples. V and J are TRBV19 and TRBJ2-1; D may be TRBD1 or TRBD2 (6 bases each). Sequencing used PBMCs. Here the CDR3 DNA reads TGTGCCATTATTTCCGGGGGACAAGTCGGACGGCAGTTCTTC. Translation: CAIISGGQVGRQFF.